In its sample, the clone carrying this TCR beta chain ranks as medium-sized (0.01 to 0.1%). Its matching antigen is unknown. General study results and limits: The larger cohort examined one V-J beta rearrangement, not whole repertoires.

TCRdb re-analysed the 5' RACE reads in MiXCR, keeping a single row per CDR3 protein. The sample lists around 10,000 distinct CDR3 sequences, about a quarter seen once, with 2.5% to 3% in the top ten. The sorted Tregs were CD4+CD25+CD127-/low cells. CDR3 size: 17 residues. Looked up from germline, CDR1 is SGDLS and CDR2 is YYNGEE. Deletions cut 1 base from V and 0 bases from J, with 14 bases between. This receptor was identified in a female donor with breast cancer. Input material: Tregs sorted from a lymph node. The chain links TRBV9 to TRBJ1-3, with D tentatively TRBD1 (6 bases). CDR3 amino acids: CASSVWPGVVSGNTIYF. The CDR3 bases are TGTGCCAGCAGCGTATGGCCAGGGGTCGTCTCTGGAAACACCATATATTTT.